One sample yielded the 15 T cell receptor beta chains listed below, sequenced in a study of T-cell reconstitution after alpha-beta-depleted transplantation in children. It was with unique molecular identifiers that the TCRbeta library was prepared. TCRdb called the PCR reads again in MiXCR, with one record for every CDR3 protein. Among about 610,000 distinct CDR3 sequences, roughly a tenth were seen once, and the ten largest hold less than 5%. The sequences come from PBMCs from the stem cell graft donor, collected from the stem cell graft. The receptor set was obtained from a human donor who donated a stem cell graft to a child with acute myeloid leukemia.

The table lists this clonotype with many counts. This chain uses TRBV5-1 with TRBJ2-2; a possible D gene is TRBD2 (5 bases). Germline V gene data show CDR1 as SGHRS and CDR2 as YFSETQ. V was pared by 6 bases and J by 5 bases, with 14 bases between. The CDR3 covers 14 residues. The chain's CDR3 is CASKGGRWTGELFF. CDR3 sequence (DNA): TGCGCCAGCAAAGGTGGGAGATGGACCGGGGAGCTGTTTTTT. The complete variable domain, with remaining parts taken from reference TRBV5-1 and TRBJ2-2, reads KAGVTQTPRYLIKTRGQQVTLSCSPISGHRSVSWYQQTPGQGLQFLFEYFSETQRNKGNFPGRFSGRQFSNSRSEMNVSTLELGDSALYLCASKGGRWTGELFFGEGSRLTVL.

Ten or more counts support this clonotype. The chain has TRBV20-1 and TRBJ2-3; D possibly matches TRBD1 or TRBD2 (5 bases each). CDR3 size: 15 residues. Germline assignment: CDR1 DFQATT and CDR2 SNEGSKA (reference sequence). V gave up 8 bases and J gave up 0 bases, with 18 bases separating them. The CDR3 coding sequence is TGCAGTCCCGGGGTAACGGGGCAGAGCACAGATACGCAGTATTTT. Translating gives CSPGVTGQSTDTQYF.

This clonotype was seen a few times. CDR3 bases: TGTGCCAGCAGCGTTGGGGGCAGCAACTCCTACGAGCAGTACTTC. Protein: CASSVGGSNSYEQYF. The chain uses TRBV9 and TRBJ2-7; D perhaps matches TRBD1 (6 bases). Germline CDR1 reads SGDLS; CDR2 reads YYNGEE. The CDR3 runs 15 residues. V lost 2 bases and J lost 0, with 12 bases in between.

This clonotype came up a few times. The chain couples TRBV19 to TRBJ2-7; 9 positions agree with TRBD1. Per the germline V gene, CDR1 is LNHDA and CDR2 is SQIVND (reference sequence). The V and J ends lost 6 bases and 5 bases, in that order; junction bases with no gene match: 8. The CDR3 consists of 14 residues. As DNA, the CDR3 is TGTGCCAGTAGCAAAGGGACAGGGCCGGACGAGCAGTACTTC. Protein sequence: CASSKGTGPDEQYF.

This clonotype has only a few counts. This chain uses TRBV5-1 with TRBJ2-1; 14 positions match TRBD2. Germline lookup yields CDR1 SGHRS and CDR2 YFSETQ. J was trimmed by 7 bases and V by 6 bases; bases with no gene match: 18. The CDR3 is made up of 19 amino acids. The CDR3: CASKQLGLAGVASRNEQFF. CDR3 in DNA: TGCGCCAGCAAACAACTGGGACTAGCGGGAGTAGCATCCCGGAATGAGCAGTTCTTC.

The chain carries TRBV20-1 and TRBJ2-5; no clear D gene. Trimming removed 4 bases at V and 7 bases at J, with 19 bases between. Germline V gives CDR1 DFQATT, CDR2 SNEGSKA (reference sequence). The length of the CDR3 is 14 residues. For the CDR3, the DNA is TGCAGTGCTATTTCTGCGGATTGGGATTGGACCCAGTACTTC. This encodes CSAISADWDWTQYF.

This clonotype was counted a single time. At one boundary the junction diverges from the germline segment, which might be a read error. The rearrangement joins TRBV5-1 to TRBJ2-1, with 11 bases matching TRBD2. There are 17 residues in the CDR3. The V gene's germline CDR1 is SGHRS and CDR2 YFSETQ. In DNA form, the CDR3 reads TGCGCCAGCAGCTTGGCCCCTAGCGGGGGGAAATACAATGAGCGGTTCTTC. This codes for CASSLAPSGGKYNERFF.

This clonotype has at least ten counts. V gene TRBV4-1 combines with J gene TRBJ2-7, with TRBD2 identical over 11 bases. CDR3 length equals 17 residues. Trimming cost V 0 bases and J 3 bases; bases outside gene matches: 7. Germline-derived CDR1 and CDR2 are MGHRA and YSYEKL. The CDR3 reads CASSQEALAGGLYEQYF. DNA of the CDR3: TGCGCCAGCAGCCAAGAAGCTCTAGCGGGAGGCCTCTACGAGCAGTACTTC.

The chain uses TRBV7-3 and TRBJ1-4; TRBD1 aligns across 7 bases. Germline V gives CDR1 SGHTA, CDR2 FQGTGA. CDR3 length equals 14 residues. Trimming removed 5 bases from V and 3 bases from J; junction bases left unmatched: 3. CDR3 region: CASSGDSPNEKLFF. For the CDR3, the DNA is TGTGCCAGCAGCGGGGACAGTCCTAATGAAAAACTGTTTTTT.

This clonotype was observed at least ten times. The chain has TRBV29-1 and TRBJ2-1; 10 bases fit TRBD2. The CDR3 has 15 amino acids. Trimming removed 3 bases from V and 6 bases from J; junction bases left unmatched: 8. Looked up from germline, CDR1 is SQVTM and CDR2 is ANQGSEA. This chain's CDR3 is CSVEAGTSAANEQFF. In nucleotides, the CDR3 is TGCAGCGTTGAGGCCGGGACTAGCGCCGCCAATGAGCAGTTCTTC.

The chain is built from TRBV3-1 and TRBJ2-3, with 8 bases matching TRBD1. Germline assignment: CDR1 LGHDT and CDR2 YNNKEL (reference sequence). V dropped 2 bases and J dropped 0; count of bases not matched to a gene: 13. The CDR3 loop spans 19 amino acids. CDR3 residues: CASSQTTVWDRLSTDTQYF. For the CDR3, the DNA is TGTGCCAGCAGCCAAACTACCGTCTGGGACAGGCTTAGCACAGATACGCAGTATTTT.

Comment on this clonotype: An end of the junction differs from the germline gene, which may be a read error. J is TRBJ2-7 and V is TRBV27, with D tentatively TRBD2 (5 bases). Germline CDR1 and CDR2: MNHEY and SMNVEV (reference sequence). The CDR3 is made up of 14 amino acids. CDR3 coding DNA: TGTGACAGCAGTCTCCTAGGAGGAGCACACGAGCAGTACTTC. Translating it yields CDSSLLGGAHEQYF.

This clonotype was seen a few times. The chain is built from TRBV6-1 and TRBJ2-1; 11 bases fit TRBD2. The J segment lost 6 bases and the V segment lost 7 bases, leaving 2 bases of the junction unmatched. The CDR3 extends over 13 amino acids. Germline V lookup: CDR1 MNHNS, CDR2 SASEGT. CDR3 residues: CASKTSGANEQFF. CDR3 sequence (DNA): TGTGCCAGCAAGACTAGCGGGGCCAATGAGCAGTTCTTC.

The J gene is TRBJ2-7, the V gene TRBV5-1, with D possibly TRBD1 on 8 matching bases. The CDR3 covers 16 residues. V was pared by 4 bases and J by 3 bases, with 20 bases between. Germline CDR1 and CDR2: SGHRS and YFSETQ. The CDR3 bases are TGCGCCAGCAGCCGGGGGGTTGGACAGGGCCTCTACGAGCAGTACTTC. Translated, it gives CASSRGVGQGLYEQYF.

This clonotype was observed a handful of times. The chain joins TRBV7-9 to TRBJ2-7, with D perhaps assigned TRBD1 or TRBD2 (5 bases each). Germline-derived CDR1 and CDR2 are SEHNR and FQNEAQ (reference sequence). V lost 1 base and J lost 9, with 16 bases in between. The CDR3 spans 14 residues. CDR3: CASSLGGTALGQYF. The CDR3 DNA is TGTGCCAGCAGCTTAGGGGGGACGGCCCTGGGGCAGTACTTC.